The rows below give T cell receptor beta chains drawn from one sample of a study of cytomegalovirus exposure and HLA in healthy donors. The assay was immunoSEQ multiplex PCR, and TCRdb's table has in-frame clones only and misses some. Here the sample table reports about 200,000 clones. The sample taken for sequencing was PBMCs. Receptor source: a man younger than 40 in good health and CMV-seronegative. Both conserved end residues are part of each CDR3. The order of the fields is V gene, J gene, D gene, CDR3 protein, CDR3 DNA. D genes are given only for firm matches.

v_call: TRBV7-9
j_call: TRBJ1-1
d_call: TRBD1
cdr3_aa: CASSLAGTGGSTEAFF
cdr3_nt: TGTGCCAGCAGCTTAGCCGGGACAGGGGGCTCCACTGAAGCTTTCTTT

v_call: TRBV4-2
j_call: TRBJ2-3
d_call: TRBD2
cdr3_aa: CASSQASGRRKDTDTQYF
cdr3_nt: TGTGCCAGCAGCCAAGCTAGCGGGAGGAGGAAAGACACAGATACGCAGTATTTT

v_call: TRBV5-8
j_call: TRBJ1-1
d_call: -
cdr3_aa: CASSFDSNTEAFF
cdr3_nt: TGTGCCAGCAGCTTCGACAGTAACACTGAAGCTTTCTTT

v_call: TRBV15
j_call: TRBJ1-2
d_call: TRBD1
cdr3_aa: CATSSDRVSYGYTF
cdr3_nt: TGTGCCACCAGCAGTGACAGGGTGAGCTATGGCTACACCTTC

v_call: TRBV5-4
j_call: TRBJ1-3
d_call: -
cdr3_aa: CASSPTGPSSGNTIYF
cdr3_nt: TGTGCCAGCAGCCCTACAGGGCCCAGCTCTGGAAACACCATATATTTT

v_call: TRBV5-1
j_call: TRBJ1-3
d_call: -
cdr3_aa: CASSSETHRAGNTIYF
cdr3_nt: TGCGCCAGCAGCTCCGAGACTCACAGGGCTGGAAACACCATATATTTT

v_call: TRBV7-9
j_call: TRBJ2-3
d_call: -
cdr3_aa: CASSPGGTDTQYF
cdr3_nt: TGTGCCAGCAGCCCCGGGGGCACAGATACGCAGTATTTT

v_call: TRBV6-1
j_call: TRBJ2-3
d_call: TRBD1
cdr3_aa: CASSIGQGGTDTQYF
cdr3_nt: TGTGCCAGCAGTATCGGACAGGGGGGCACAGATACGCAGTATTTT

v_call: TRBV7-6
j_call: TRBJ2-7
d_call: -
cdr3_aa: CASSPNPTGRVYEQYF
cdr3_nt: TGTGCCAGCAGCCCCAATCCGACAGGTAGAGTGTACGAGCAGTACTTC

v_call: TRBV4-2
j_call: TRBJ2-7
d_call: TRBD2
cdr3_aa: CASSQDTGTSGSDGPHEQYF
cdr3_nt: TGTGCCAGCAGCCAAGATACCGGGACTAGCGGGAGTGACGGCCCCCACGAGCAGTACTTC

v_call: TRBV6-5
j_call: TRBJ2-1
d_call: TRBD2
cdr3_aa: CASSYSPAGGRNEQFF
cdr3_nt: TGTGCCAGCAGTTACAGTCCGGCGGGAGGGCGTAATGAGCAGTTCTTC

v_call: TRBV7-7
j_call: TRBJ2-2
d_call: TRBD2
cdr3_aa: CASSLRREGPGELFF
cdr3_nt: TGTGCCAGCAGCTTACGGCGGGAGGGCCCCGGGGAGCTGTTTTTT

v_call: TRBV28
j_call: TRBJ2-1
d_call: TRBD2
cdr3_aa: CASTWVAGGYNEQFF
cdr3_nt: TGTGCCAGCACCTGGGTAGCGGGAGGGTACAATGAGCAGTTCTTC

v_call: TRBV29-1
j_call: TRBJ1-3
d_call: -
cdr3_aa: CSVCHIAGNTIYF
cdr3_nt: TGCAGCGTTTGTCACATTGCTGGAAACACCATATATTTT

v_call: TRBV5-4
j_call: TRBJ1-4
d_call: -
cdr3_aa: CASSPDRVSNEKLFF
cdr3_nt: TGTGCCAGCAGCCCCGACAGAGTTTCTAATGAAAAACTGTTTTTT

v_call: TRBV7-9
j_call: TRBJ1-4
d_call: -
cdr3_aa: CASSLGEWSNEKLFF
cdr3_nt: TGTGCCAGCAGCTTAGGGGAGTGGAGTAATGAAAAACTGTTTTTT

v_call: TRBV21-1
j_call: TRBJ2-2
d_call: -
cdr3_aa: CASRIEGQNTGELFF
cdr3_nt: TGTGCCAGCAGAATCGAGGGACAGAACACCGGGGAGCTGTTTTTT

v_call: TRBV6-6
j_call: TRBJ2-7
d_call: TRBD2
cdr3_aa: CASTLTSGSLHEQYF
cdr3_nt: TGTGCCAGCACCCTGACTAGCGGGAGTCTCCACGAGCAGTACTTC

v_call: TRBV5-1
j_call: TRBJ2-1
d_call: -
cdr3_aa: CASSLVDGGWNEQFF
cdr3_nt: TGCGCCAGCAGCTTGGTCGATGGGGGGTGGAATGAGCAGTTCTTC

v_call: TRBV9
j_call: TRBJ2-3
d_call: TRBD2
cdr3_aa: CASSGGTSGRAHTQYF
cdr3_nt: TGTGCCAGCAGCGGGGGGACTAGCGGGAGGGCCCATACGCAGTATTTT

v_call: TRBV11-3
j_call: TRBJ2-2
d_call: -
cdr3_aa: CASSSSLRRESFSGELFF
cdr3_nt: TGTGCCAGCAGCTCATCGCTTCGGAGGGAGAGTTTTTCCGGGGAGCTGTTTTTT

v_call: TRBV28
j_call: TRBJ1-1
d_call: TRBD1
cdr3_aa: CASSYPGGGWTEAFF
cdr3_nt: TGTGCCAGCAGCTACCCAGGGGGTGGATGGACTGAAGCTTTCTTT

v_call: TRBV10-1
j_call: TRBJ2-7
d_call: -
cdr3_aa: CASSGSWGHEQYF
cdr3_nt: TGCGCCAGCAGTGGATCCTGGGGGCACGAGCAGTACTTC

v_call: TRBV10-1
j_call: TRBJ2-2
d_call: -
cdr3_aa: CASSGHEKTGELFF
cdr3_nt: TGCGCCAGCTCGGGACATGAAAAGACCGGGGAGCTGTTTTTT

v_call: TRBV4-2
j_call: TRBJ1-3
d_call: -
cdr3_aa: CASSQDEDNGNTIYF
cdr3_nt: TGTGCCAGCAGCCAAGACGAGGATAACGGAAACACCATATATTTT

v_call: TRBV2
j_call: TRBJ2-5
d_call: TRBD2
cdr3_aa: CASTSGGETQYF
cdr3_nt: TGTGCCAGCACTAGCGGGGGAGAGACCCAGTACTTC

v_call: TRBV19
j_call: TRBJ1-5
d_call: -
cdr3_aa: CASSRSGAARQPQHF
cdr3_nt: TGTGCCAGTAGTAGATCAGGGGCAGCAAGACAGCCCCAGCATTTT

v_call: TRBV27
j_call: TRBJ2-5
d_call: TRBD2
cdr3_aa: CASSYQAGHQETQYF
cdr3_nt: TGTGCCAGCAGTTATCAAGCGGGGCACCAAGAGACCCAGTACTTC

v_call: TRBV7-2
j_call: TRBJ2-1
d_call: TRBD2
cdr3_aa: CASSLALIAGFYNEQFF
cdr3_nt: TGTGCCAGCAGCTTAGCGCTTATAGCGGGGTTCTACAATGAGCAGTTCTTC